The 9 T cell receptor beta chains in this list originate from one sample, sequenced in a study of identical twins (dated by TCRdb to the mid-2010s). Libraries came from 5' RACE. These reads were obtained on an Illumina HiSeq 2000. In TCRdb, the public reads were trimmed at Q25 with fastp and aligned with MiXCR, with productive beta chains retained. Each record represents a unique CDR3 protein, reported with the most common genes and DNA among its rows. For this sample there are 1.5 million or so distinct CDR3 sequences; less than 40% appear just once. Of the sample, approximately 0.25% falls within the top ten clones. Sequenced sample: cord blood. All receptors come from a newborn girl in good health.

In DNA, the CDR3 is TGCAGCGCTGGACAGGGGGATGAAAAACTGTTTTTT. It encodes CSAGQGDEKLFF. V and J are TRBV29-1 and TRBJ1-4; TRBD1 aligns across 10 bases. The CDR3 length is 12 residues. With V trimmed by 7 bases and J by 6 bases, 2 bases remained unmatched. Germline assignment: CDR1 SQVTM and CDR2 ANQGSEA.

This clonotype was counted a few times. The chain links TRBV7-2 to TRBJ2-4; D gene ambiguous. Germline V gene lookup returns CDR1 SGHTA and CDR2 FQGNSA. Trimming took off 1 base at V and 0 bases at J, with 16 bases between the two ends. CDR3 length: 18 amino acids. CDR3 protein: CASSLVWAANLAKNIQYF. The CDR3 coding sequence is TGTGCCAGCAGCTTAGTATGGGCGGCTAATCTAGCCAAAAACATTCAGTACTTC.

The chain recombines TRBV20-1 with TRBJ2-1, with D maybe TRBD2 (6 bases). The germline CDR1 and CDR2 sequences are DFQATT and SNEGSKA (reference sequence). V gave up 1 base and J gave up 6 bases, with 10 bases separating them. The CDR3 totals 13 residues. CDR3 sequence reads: CSARVAVPNEQFF. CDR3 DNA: TGCAGTGCTAGAGTAGCGGTCCCCAATGAGCAGTTCTTC.

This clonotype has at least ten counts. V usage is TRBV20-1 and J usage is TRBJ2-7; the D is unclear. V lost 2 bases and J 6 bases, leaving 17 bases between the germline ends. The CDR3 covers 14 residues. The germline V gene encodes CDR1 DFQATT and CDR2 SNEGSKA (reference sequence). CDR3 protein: CSARRQFLLGEQYF. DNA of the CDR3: TGCAGTGCTAGAAGGCAGTTCTTGTTGGGCGAGCAGTACTTC.

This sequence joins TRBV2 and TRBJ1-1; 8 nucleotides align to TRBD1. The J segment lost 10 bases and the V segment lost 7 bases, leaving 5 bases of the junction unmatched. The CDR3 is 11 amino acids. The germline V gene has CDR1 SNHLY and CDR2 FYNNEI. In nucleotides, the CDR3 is TGTGCCAGCACAGGGGGCTGGGGAGCTTTCTTT. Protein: CASTGGWGAFF. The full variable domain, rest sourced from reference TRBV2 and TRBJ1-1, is EPEVTQTPSHQVTQMGQEVILRCVPISNHLYFYWYRQILGQKVEFLVSFYNNEISEKSEIFDDQFSVERPDGSNFTLKIRSTKLEDSAMYFCASTGGWGAFFGQGTRLTVV.

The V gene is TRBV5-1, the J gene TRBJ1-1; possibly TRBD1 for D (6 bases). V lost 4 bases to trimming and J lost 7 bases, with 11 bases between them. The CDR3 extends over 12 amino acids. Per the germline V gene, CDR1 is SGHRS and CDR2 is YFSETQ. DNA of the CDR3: TGCGCCAGCAGCCCGATACAGGGTGAAGCTTTCTTT. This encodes CASSPIQGEAFF.

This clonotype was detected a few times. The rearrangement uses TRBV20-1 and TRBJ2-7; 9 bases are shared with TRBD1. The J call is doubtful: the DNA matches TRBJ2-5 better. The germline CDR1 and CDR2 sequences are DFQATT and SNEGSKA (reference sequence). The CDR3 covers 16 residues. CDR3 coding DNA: TGCAGTGCTAGAGATTGGACAGGGGTAAATAGGGAGACCCAGTACTTC. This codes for CSARDWTGVNRETQYF.

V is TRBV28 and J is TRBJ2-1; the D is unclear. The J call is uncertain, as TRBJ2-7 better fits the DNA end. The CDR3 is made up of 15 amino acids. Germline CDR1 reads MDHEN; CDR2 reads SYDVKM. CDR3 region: CASSLWGSSYNEQYF. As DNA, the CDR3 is TGTGCCAGCAGTTTATGGGGCAGCTCCTACAATGAGCAGTACTTC.

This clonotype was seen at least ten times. CDR3: CASSKTGYNEQFF. The CDR3 nucleotides read TGTGCCAGCAGTAAGACAGGATACAATGAGCAGTTCTTC. This rearrangement joins TRBV7-2 to TRBJ2-1; possible D gene TRBD1, 6 bases. The CDR3 has 13 amino acids. Germline-derived CDR1 and CDR2 are SGHTA and FQGNSA. V was shortened by 6 bases and J by 4 bases, with 10 bases between the two germline ends.